These 27 T cell receptor beta chains originate from one sample sequenced in a study of blood T cells in healthy people across ages. With a J-beta primer mix and a sample-barcoded 5' primer, a second PCR ran 7 to 11 cycles. TCRdb reprocessed the 5' RACE reads via MiXCR and lists one record per CDR3 protein. The sample comprises about 930,000 distinct CDR3 sequences, almost 30% of which are singletons, and roughly 10% rests with the top ten. These data were likewise used in another study, on T cells of mothers and their children.

Sequences were obtained from blood. The receptors stem from a woman aged 40 to 50 in good health.

This clonotype was recorded many times. The J gene is TRBJ2-3, the V gene TRBV7-2, with no clear D. V shed 5 bases and J shed 6 bases, with 12 bases lying between them. The germline V gene has CDR1 SGHTA and CDR2 FQGNSA. The CDR3 totals 13 residues. The DNA of the CDR3 is TGTGCCAGCAGCCCCGTTGTCGGCGATACGCAGTATTTT. This sequence encodes CASSPVVGDTQYF.

This clonotype was seen a handful of times. The chain couples TRBV29-1 to TRBJ2-7; D could derive from TRBD1 or TRBD2 (6 bases each). CDR1 is SQVTM and CDR2 is ANQGSEA in the germline V gene. V gave up 5 bases and J gave up 6 bases, with 17 bases separating them. The CDR3 totals 13 residues. CDR3 residues: CSVPVGGPGEQYF. The CDR3 region has the DNA TGCAGCGTTCCCGTTGGGGGGCCGGGCGAGCAGTACTTC.

The rearrangement links TRBV27 to TRBJ2-4; D possibly corresponds to TRBD2 (7 bases). Trimming took 5 bases from V and 13 from J, leaving 36 bases between them. The V gene's germline CDR1 is MNHEY and CDR2 SMNVEV (reference sequence). The CDR3 loop spans 19 amino acids. CDR3 nucleotides: TGTGCCAGCAGTCCCCTAGGGGGGGACTCCCGGGTGTCCTACAATGAGCAGTACTTC. Its translation is CASSPLGGDSRVSYNEQYF.

The V and J genes are TRBV27 and TRBJ2-3; D unclear. CDR3 size: 16 residues. Germline CDR1 and CDR2: MNHEY and SMNVEV (reference sequence). Trimming left V 6 bases short and J 0 bases short, with 16 bases between. CDR3 nucleotide sequence: TGTGCCAGCAGCTCTCTTCGACGGGCAAGCACAGATACGCAGTATTTT. This sequence encodes CASSSLRRASTDTQYF.

This clonotype was seen a handful of times. A clone one base away is much larger, so this may be a read error. The CDR3 bases are TGTACCAGCAGTTTATGGGGGAGCTCCTACAATGAGCAGTTCTTC. Its protein is CTSSLWGSSYNEQFF. The chain combines TRBV27 with TRBJ2-1; the D gene could be TRBD1 or TRBD2 (5 bases each). CDR3 length equals 15 residues. CDR1 and CDR2 from the germline V gene are MNHEY and SMNVEV (reference sequence).

In its sample, this clonotype was seen many times. The rearrangement links TRBV2 to TRBJ1-2; TRBD1 is a possible D gene (6 bases). Trimming took off 8 bases at V and 0 bases at J, with 10 bases between the two ends. In germline, CDR1 is SNHLY, CDR2 FYNNEI. This CDR3 spans 13 amino acids. CDR3 amino acids: CASRRGPNYGYTF. In DNA, the CDR3 is TGTGCCAGCCGCAGGGGACCTAACTATGGCTACACCTTC.

The table lists this clonotype with many counts. The CDR3 reads CASSSFPGGISGANVLTF. CDR3 DNA: TGTGCCAGCAGTTCCTTTCCCGGGGGGATCTCTGGGGCCAACGTCCTGACTTTC. This chain links TRBV6-2 or TRBV6-3 with TRBJ2-6, with 7 bases matching TRBD2. This CDR3 spans 18 amino acids. After removal of 4 bases from V and 0 bases from J, the junction contained 9 bases not matched to a gene. CDR1 MNHEY and CDR2 SVGEGT come from the germline V gene.

The CDR3 region has the DNA TGCAGCGTCGACCTTCTAGCGGGAGACGAGCAGTACTTC. Translating it yields CSVDLLAGDEQYF. The rearrangement uses TRBV29-1 and TRBJ2-7; 10 nucleotides match TRBD2. The junction had 7 bases not matched to a gene; V was cut back by 6 bases and J by 5 bases. The germline gives CDR1 SQVTM, CDR2 ANQGSEA. The CDR3 is made up of 13 amino acids.

The rearrangement uses TRBV6-5 and TRBJ1-5; 12 bases map to TRBD1. With 5 bases clipped from V and 13 bases from J, the junction kept 9 bases outside the gene matches. Per germline, CDR1 MNHEY and CDR2 SVGAGI. The CDR3 totals 14 residues. CDR3 DNA: TGTGCCAGCAGTCCGGGACAGGGGGCTACGAAGCAGCATTTT. Translating it yields CASSPGQGATKQHF.

The chain recombines TRBV28 with TRBJ1-2; the D gene is possibly TRBD1 (6 bases). The ends were cut back, 6 bases at V and 1 base at J, with 12 bases in the middle. This CDR3 is 14 amino acids long. Germline loops: CDR1 MDHEN, CDR2 SYDVKM. The CDR3, as DNA: TGTGCCAGCAGGAGGGACACCTTTAACTATGGCTACACCTTC. Translating gives CASRRDTFNYGYTF.

The sample holds many counts of this clonotype. The chain has TRBV7-3 and TRBJ2-7; 9 bases map to TRBD1. V shed 6 bases, J shed 7 bases, and the junction held 7 bases outside the gene matches. Germline lookup yields CDR1 SGHTA and CDR2 FQGTGA. The CDR3 sequence is 13 residues long. As DNA, the CDR3 is TGTGCCAGCAGTCTACAGGGGGCGCGTGAGCAGTACTTC. Protein product: CASSLQGAREQYF.

This chain connects TRBV7-9 to TRBJ2-7, with 10 bases lining up with TRBD2. Germline V gene data show CDR1 as SEHNR and CDR2 as FQNEAQ (reference sequence). This CDR3 contains 16 residues. V shed 5 bases, J shed 0 bases, and the junction held 7 bases outside the gene matches. This CDR3 reads CASSPHPSGSSYEQYF. The CDR3 nucleotides read TGTGCCAGCAGCCCGCACCCTAGCGGGAGCTCCTACGAGCAGTACTTC.

This clonotype was observed a single time. The chain couples TRBV20-1 to TRBJ2-2, with 7 bases aligning to TRBD2. The length of the CDR3 is 15 residues. Germline V gives CDR1 DFQATT, CDR2 SNEGSKA (reference sequence). The ends lost 0 bases at V and 3 bases at J; junction bases unmatched: 4. The CDR3 nucleotides are TGCAGTGCTAGAGATCCTAGCGGTTACACCGGGGAGCTGTTTTTT. Protein sequence: CSARDPSGYTGELFF.

This clonotype was counted only a few times. V and J are TRBV4-1 and TRBJ2-5, with TRBD2 identical over 9 bases. The germline V gene has CDR1 MGHRA and CDR2 YSYEKL. The CDR3 is 16 amino acids. V was clipped by 1 base and J by 5 bases; unmatched bases: 8. This chain's CDR3 is CASSQGIAGERETQYF. The CDR3 DNA reads TGCGCCAGCAGCCAAGGCATAGCGGGGGAACGGGAGACCCAGTACTTC.

The chain uses TRBV21-1 and TRBJ2-5; no DNA check was done on the table's D call, TRBD2. TRBV21-1 is a documented pseudogene. CDR3 size: 15 residues. CDR3 sequence: CASSIRLAGRENQYF. The CDR3 bases are TGTGCCAGCAGCATTCGACTAGCGGGTCGTGAGAACCAGTACTTC.

On this clonotype itself: A read error is possible here, since a much larger clone lies one base away. The chain employs TRBV15 and TRBJ2-7; the D gene is possibly TRBD2 (6 bases). The CDR3 sequence is 13 residues long. Germline assignment: CDR1 LNHNV and CDR2 YYDKDF (reference sequence). The CDR3, as DNA: TGTGCCTCCAGCAGAGAGGCGGGGTACGAGCAGTACTTC. It is translated as CASSREAGYEQYF.

In regard to this clonotype: Being one base from a much bigger clone, this may be a read error. No conserved phenylalanine or tryptophan is present at the end of the CDR3, so a read error is the likely explanation. V is TRBV5-1 and J is TRBJ1-1; D remains ambiguous. Germline V gene sequence: CDR1 SGHRS, CDR2 YFSETQ. Trimming shortened V by 5 bases and J by 4 bases, and 18 bases separated the two germline ends. This CDR3 contains 15 residues. The CDR3 nucleotides read TGCGCCAGCAGATCTGGGGTCGGATACACCACTGAAGCTTTCGTT. Its protein is CASRSGVGYTTEAFV.

There are a few counts of this clonotype. The DNA for the CDR3 is TGTGCCACCAGCAGAGCGGCCAGGGCCGGCACAGATACGCAGTATTTT. Translation gives CATSRAARAGTDTQYF. V is TRBV15 and J is TRBJ2-3; perhaps TRBD1 as D (5 bases). Germline loops: CDR1 LNHNV, CDR2 YYDKDF (reference sequence). V dropped 1 base and J dropped 1 base, with 12 bases sitting between them. CDR3 length equals 16 residues.

The V call is TRBV12-3 or TRBV12-4, the J call TRBJ2-6; 9 bases are a match to TRBD2. This CDR3 has 18 amino acids. Trimming at V came to 7 bases and at J to 3 bases, leaving 13 bases not matched to a gene. CDR3 nucleotides: TGTGCCAGCACCGTAAACCGCGGGGGGGCGCTTGGGGCCAACGTCCTGACTTTC. Protein: CASTVNRGGALGANVLTF.

This clonotype was counted only a few times. This chain's CDR3 is CSVRSAWGGRGTGELFF. For the CDR3, the DNA is TGCAGCGTAAGATCGGCGTGGGGGGGCCGAGGGACCGGGGAGCTGTTTTTT. The rearrangement links TRBV29-1 to TRBJ2-2; D might be TRBD2 (7 bases). V was cut by 6 bases and J by 5 bases, with 25 bases left in between. The CDR3 runs to 17 residues. Looked up from germline, CDR1 is SQVTM and CDR2 is ANQGSEA.

This clonotype was counted at least ten times. V usage is TRBV15 and J usage is TRBJ2-1; possible D gene TRBD2, 6 bases. V was shortened by 0 bases and J by 2 bases, with 11 bases between the two germline ends. CDR1 is LNHNV and CDR2 is YYDKDF in the germline V gene (reference sequence). The length of the CDR3 is 16 residues. CDR3 nucleotide sequence: TGTGCCACCAGCAGAGATCAACGGGGGACCTACAATGAGCAGTTCTTC. Translated: CATSRDQRGTYNEQFF.

The table lists this clonotype with many counts. V and J are TRBV7-2 and TRBJ2-1, with D possibly matching TRBD2 (6 bases). CDR3 length equals 16 residues. Germline CDR1 reads SGHTA; CDR2 reads FQGNSA. Trimming left V 0 bases short and J 5 bases short, with 14 bases between. The CDR3 loop reads CASSLAPGLLNNEQFF. In DNA, the CDR3 is TGTGCCAGCAGCTTAGCCCCGGGACTTCTAAACAATGAGCAGTTCTTC. Full variable domain (missing parts from reference TRBV7-2 and TRBJ2-1): GAGVSQSPSNKVTEKGKDVELRCDPISGHTALYWYRQSLGQGLEFLIYFQGNSAPDKSGLPSDRFSAERTGGSVSTLTIQRTQQEDSAVYLCASSLAPGLLNNEQFFGPGTRLTVL.

V and J are TRBV18 and TRBJ1-2; D is unclear. Germline loops: CDR1 KGHSH, CDR2 LQKENI. The CDR3 sequence is 12 residues long. The germline V and J ends were trimmed by 3 bases and 8 bases, with 10 bases remaining between them. The CDR3 is CASSPGRKGYTF. CDR3 bases: TGTGCCAGCTCACCGGGTCGGAAGGGCTACACCTTC.

This chain connects TRBV6-1 to TRBJ1-1; D is unresolved. The V gene's germline CDR1 is MNHNS and CDR2 SASEGT. V lost 2 bases, J lost 1 base, and 8 bases lay in between. The CDR3 contains 14 residues. In DNA form, the CDR3 reads TGTGCCAGCAGTGAATTTGGCGGGAACACTGAAGCTTTCTTT. Protein sequence: CASSEFGGNTEAFF.

The sample holds a few counts of this clonotype. The chain employs TRBV12-3 or TRBV12-4 and TRBJ2-1; 7 nucleotides agree with TRBD2. V was clipped by 3 bases and J by 9 bases; unmatched bases: 5. The CDR3 extends over 13 amino acids. CDR3 amino acids: CASSLGGMSEQFF. CDR3 DNA: TGTGCCAGCAGTTTGGGGGGGATGAGTGAGCAGTTCTTC.

The rearrangement joins TRBV4-2 to TRBJ2-7; perhaps TRBD1 as D (6 bases). From germline, CDR1 is LGHNA and CDR2 YNFKEQ. V was clipped by 5 bases and J by 2 bases, with 19 bases between them. The CDR3 has 16 amino acids. DNA for the CDR3: TGTGCCAGCAGCTTAGGGGGAATCGAGGGGACCTACGAGCAGTACTTC. This gives the protein CASSLGGIEGTYEQYF.

The gene calls are TRBV20-1 and TRBJ1-5; 9 positions match TRBD1. This CDR3 is 18 amino acids long. The germline CDR1 and CDR2 sequences are DFQATT and SNEGSKA (reference sequence). V shed 1 base and J 6 bases; nucleotides not matched to a gene: 16. CDR3 in DNA: TGCAGTGCTAGAGGCCTGGGACAGGGCAACCGGTACACTCAGCCCCAGCATTTT. Protein: CSARGLGQGNRYTQPQHF.